These 5 T cell receptor beta chains originate from one sample sequenced in a study of blood T cell repertoires in COVID-19. TCRdb's copy holds only in-frame clones and misses some; the assay was immunoSEQ multiplex PCR. The sample lists around 260,000 clones; about 80% were seen once. The sequenced sample consisted of peripheral blood. The origin of the receptors is a person between 65 and 80 years old with COVID-19, enrolled during active disease.

The count of this clone is one. The chain is built from TRBV6-1 and TRBJ1-3; 7 bases match TRBD1. The trim removed 4 bases at V and 0 bases at J, leaving 9 bases unmatched. From germline, CDR1 is MNHNS and CDR2 SASEGT. The length of the CDR3 is 17 residues. CDR3 residues: CASSVRRDSSSGNTIYF. The CDR3 DNA follows: TGTGCCAGCAGTGTAAGGAGGGACAGCAGCTCTGGAAACACCATATATTTT.

The chain couples TRBV6-2 or TRBV6-3 to TRBJ2-5; TRBD2 agrees at 7 bases. Germline V CDR1 and CDR2: MNHEY, SVGEGT. J gave up 5 bases and V 0 bases, and 9 bases lay outside the gene matches. The CDR3 is 16 residues long. In nucleotides, the CDR3 is TGTGCCAGCAGTTACTCGAAGGCGGGAGTCCTGGAGACCCAGTACTTC. It encodes CASSYSKAGVLETQYF.

This chain links TRBV5-1 with TRBJ1-6; 7 positions agree with TRBD1. V was clipped by 1 base and J by 10 bases; unmatched bases: 8. Germline CDR1 reads SGHRS; CDR2 reads YFSETQ. CDR3 size: 15 residues. The CDR3 loop reads CASSLQPQGESPLHF. The CDR3 DNA reads TGCGCCAGCAGCTTGCAACCTCAGGGGGAGTCACCCCTCCACTTT.

On this clone itself: An end of the junction does not agree with germline; a read error may underlie this. The chain links TRBV6-6 to TRBJ1-2, with 8 positions matching TRBD1. Germline CDR1 is MNHNY and CDR2 is SVGAGI (reference sequence). This CDR3 comprises 12 residues. The CDR3 coding sequence is TGTGCCAGCAGTTACTCGAATCGGCAGGGGGCGTTC. Translated, it gives CASSYSNRQGAF.

The chain recombines TRBV27 with TRBJ1-5, with a weak D call TRBD1 (5 bases). The CDR3 extends over 15 amino acids. CDR1 is MNHEY, CDR2 SMNVEV, per germline (reference sequence). V was cut by 0 bases and J by 2 bases, with 8 bases left in between. The CDR3 reads CASSLSQGGNQPQHF. In DNA form, the CDR3 reads TGTGCCAGCAGTTTATCGCAGGGTGGCAATCAGCCCCAGCATTTT.